Here is one T cell receptor (beta chain) with its context. Its antigen is not yet known. No quality values exist for individual bases; no much larger clone is one base distant. This specimen comes from a study of liver allograft versus peripheral blood T cells (dated by TCRdb to about 2020). Regarding the study in general: The study compared the T cell receptor repertoires present in transplanted livers with the repertoires present in the peripheral blood of liver transplant recipients.

The germline V gene (reference sequence) sets CDR1 to DFQATT and CDR2 to SNEGSKA. After removal of 7 bases from V and 5 bases from J, the junction retains 9 bases not matched to a gene. There are 14 amino acids in the CDR3, from cysteine to phenylalanine inclusive. Of the read, only the CDR3 DNA is kept; its 42 bases are in frame from base 1. Study-level results and caveats: T cell receptor repertoires inside liver allografts were reported to be different from the repertoires detected in peripheral blood.

Instrument on record: Illumina MiSeq. TCRdb reprocessed the public reads (quality trimming at Q25 with fastp, clone calling with MiXCR) and kept in-frame beta chains. Here each entry gathers all rows of one CDR3 protein and keeps the most common genes and DNA. This sample has fewer than 1,500 distinct CDR3 sequences in its table, and 13% of those were observed once. Under 8.5% of the sample is held by the ten biggest clonotypes. The chain is made from TRBV20-1 and TRBJ2-3; 10 bases in between match TRBD2. The receptor's source is a human patient who had a liver transplant. In patients who had a transplant, some T cells may come from the graft donor. The sequence in DNA is TGCAGTGTCCGAGCGGGGGGGCGAAGAGATACGCAGTATTTT. This encodes CSVRAGGRRDTQYF.